Following are 26 T cell receptor beta chains from one sample sequenced in a study of blood T cells in healthy people across ages. Then a second PCR, running roughly 7 to 11 cycles, was carried out with a sample-barcoded 5' primer and a J-beta primer mix. TCRdb called the 5' RACE reads again in MiXCR, with one record for every CDR3 protein. The data contain about 800,000 distinct CDR3 sequences, roughly 25% of them singletons. These data also formed part of another study, on T cells of mothers and their children.

Sample: blood. The origin of the receptors is a boy under 18 in good health.

On this clonotype: A single base separates this from a much larger clone, so it may be a read error. The V gene is TRBV4-1, the J gene TRBJ2-4; D may be TRBD2 (6 bases). Germline assignment: CDR1 MGHRA and CDR2 YSYEKL. This CDR3 has 16 amino acids. This chain's CDR3 is CASGQADRDFENIQYF. CDR3 DNA: TGCGCCAGCGGCCAAGCGGACCGGGACTTCGAAAACATTCAGTACTTC.

J is TRBJ2-1 and V is TRBV14; D may be TRBD1 or TRBD2 (5 bases each). V gave up 2 bases and J gave up 4 bases, with 9 bases separating them. CDR3 size: 14 residues. Germline CDR1 SGHDN, CDR2 FVKESK. CDR3 in DNA: TGTGCCAGCAGCCAAAAGTGGGGGTACAATGAGCAGTTCTTC. This encodes CASSQKWGYNEQFF. Filled out from reference TRBV14 and TRBJ2-1, the complete variable domain reads EAGVTQFPSHSVIEKGQTVTLRCDPISGHDNLYWYRRVMGKEIKFLLHFVKESKQDESGMPNNRFLAERTGGTYSTLKVQPAELEDSGVYFCASSQKWGYNEQFFGPGTRLTVL.

This chain uses TRBV20-1 with TRBJ2-1, with D possibly matching TRBD2 (6 bases). Trimming removed 0 bases at V and 6 bases at J, with 18 bases between. From germline, CDR1 is DFQATT and CDR2 SNEGSKA (reference sequence). There are 16 residues in the CDR3. CDR3 protein: CSARDRTGVRPNEQFF. The CDR3 DNA reads as TGCAGTGCTAGAGATCGGACGGGGGTACGCCCCAATGAGCAGTTCTTC.

The rearrangement links TRBV28 to TRBJ1-3, with D unclear. This CDR3 has 15 amino acids. Germline lookup yields CDR1 MDHEN and CDR2 SYDVKM. The V and J ends lost 10 bases and 0 bases respectively, with 16 bases between them. CDR3 loop: CATLGFDASGNTIYF. In nucleotides, the CDR3 is TGTGCCACCCTCGGATTTGATGCCTCTGGAAACACCATATATTTT.

CDR3 amino acids: CSALLTALGANVLTF. CDR3 nucleotide sequence: TGCAGCGCGCTTCTAACGGCTCTGGGGGCCAACGTCCTGACTTTC. The rearrangement joins TRBV29-1 to TRBJ2-6; the D is unclear. Germline CDR1 and CDR2: SQVTM and ANQGSEA. V shed 7 bases and J shed 4 bases, with 17 bases lying between them. This CDR3 comprises 15 residues. Together with reference TRBV29-1 and TRBJ2-6, the CDR3 gives the full variable domain: SAVISQKPSRDICQRGTSLTIQCQVDSQVTMMFWYRQQPGQSLTLIATANQGSEATYESGFVIDKFPISRPNLTFSTLTVSNMSPEDSSIYLCSALLTALGANVLTFGAGSRLTVL.

This clonotype turned up a few times. The rearrangement joins TRBV28 to TRBJ2-2, with 9 positions matching TRBD1. The CDR3 loop spans 16 amino acids. V was clipped by 7 bases and J by 6 bases; unmatched bases: 12. Germline V CDR1 and CDR2: MDHEN, SYDVKM. The CDR3 spells CASTLSGTGSAGELFF. In DNA form, the CDR3 reads TGTGCCAGCACCCTATCCGGGACAGGGAGCGCCGGGGAGCTGTTTTTT.

A few counts support this clonotype. A read error may produce the germline difference seen at one junction end. The chain joins TRBV10-3 to TRBJ2-5; TRBD1 might be the D (6 bases). CDR1 and CDR2 (germline): ENHRY, SYGVKD. The CDR3 covers 17 residues. The CDR3 coding sequence is TGTGCCATCAGTGTAGGACAGAAAGTAAAGAGCTCCTACGAGCAGCACTTC. It specifies CAISVGQKVKSSYEQHF.

This clonotype was detected ten times or more. The CDR3 sequence: CSALTGTGNTIYF. DNA for the CDR3: TGCAGTGCTTTGACAGGGACTGGAAACACCATATATTTT. The chain links TRBV20-1 to TRBJ1-3, with 7 bases aligning to TRBD1. V shed 5 bases, J shed 2 bases, and the junction held 3 bases outside the gene matches. The CDR3 has 13 amino acids. CDR1 is DFQATT, CDR2 SNEGSKA, per germline (reference sequence).

The chain links TRBV6-5 to TRBJ1-6; D uncertain. V was shortened by 5 bases and J by 9 bases, with 8 bases between the two germline ends. The CDR3 is made up of 12 amino acids. Germline CDR1 and CDR2: MNHEY and SVGAGI. The CDR3 spells CASSNGVSPLHF. The CDR3 nucleotides are TGTGCCAGCAGTAACGGGGTTTCACCCCTCCACTTT.

The V call is TRBV6-2 or TRBV6-3, the J call TRBJ1-5, with 7 bases that match TRBD1. The V gene's germline CDR1 is MNHEY and CDR2 SVGEGT. This CDR3 has 15 residues. With 5 bases clipped from V and 5 bases from J, the junction kept 9 bases outside the gene matches. CDR3 sequence: CASSDDRVWHQPQHF. The CDR3 DNA is TGTGCCAGCAGTGACGACAGGGTCTGGCATCAGCCCCAGCATTTT.

V usage is TRBV10-3 and J usage is TRBJ2-1, with TRBD2 matching over 8 bases. The end of the DNA fits TRBJ2-5 better, so the J call may be wrong. The length of the CDR3 is 13 residues. Germline V gives CDR1 ENHRY, CDR2 SYGVKD. This CDR3 is CAIKREQGGTQYF. The CDR3, as DNA: TGTGCCATCAAGCGGGAGCAAGGAGGGACCCAGTACTTC.

This clonotype has only a few counts. One end of the junction is discordant with germline, which a read error may explain. The chain joins TRBV5-5 to TRBJ1-2; TRBD1 agrees at 7 bases. The CDR3 runs 17 residues. Germline-derived CDR1 and CDR2 are SGHKS and YYEKEE (reference sequence). In DNA form, the CDR3 reads TGTGCCAGCAGCCCAACCGGGACAGTTGGTATATTCGGTGTTTGGGGATTC. Its translation is CASSPTGTVGIFGVWGF.

This rearrangement joins TRBV5-1 to TRBJ2-1, with no clear D. The J call may not be correct, given that the DNA end is closer to TRBJ2-7. The germline V gene has CDR1 SGHRS and CDR2 YFSETQ. CDR3 length: 13 residues. The CDR3 nucleotides are TGCGCCAGCAGCTTGGAAAGGGCGGATGAGCAGTACTTC. The encoded protein is CASSLERADEQYF.

The rearrangement links TRBV4-3 to TRBJ2-1; D unclear. The ends were cut back, 0 bases at V and 4 bases at J, with 7 bases in the middle. The germline gives CDR1 LGHNA, CDR2 YSLEER. The CDR3 has 14 residues. Here the CDR3 DNA reads TGCGCCAGCAGCCAAGAAGCTGAGTACAATGAGCAGTTCTTC. Amino acids: CASSQEAEYNEQFF.

The table lists this clonotype with a few counts. The chain employs TRBV7-2 and TRBJ1-4, with D uncertain. The germline V and J ends were trimmed by 1 base and 0 bases, with 9 bases remaining between them. The CDR3 has 16 residues. The germline V gene encodes CDR1 SGHTA and CDR2 FQGNSA. Here the CDR3 DNA reads TGTGCCAGCAGCTTAGGAAGGGATCCAACTAATGAAAAACTGTTTTTT. Translation gives CASSLGRDPTNEKLFF.

This clonotype showed up just a few times. The chain couples TRBV6-5 to TRBJ2-7, with D unclear. V was shortened by 0 bases and J by 5 bases, with 14 bases between the two germline ends. CDR3 length equals 15 residues. The germline V gene encodes CDR1 MNHEY and CDR2 SVGAGI. The DNA of the CDR3 is TGTGCCAGCAGTTACTCGACAACAAAGCTCCACGAGCAGTACTTC. It yields the protein CASSYSTTKLHEQYF.

This clonotype was recorded a few times. The J gene is TRBJ2-5, the V gene TRBV10-3, with a tentative D call TRBD2 (6 bases). The J call is uncertain, as TRBJ2-1 better fits the DNA end. Looked up from germline, CDR1 is ENHRY and CDR2 is SYGVKD. This CDR3 has 15 amino acids. CDR3 loop: CAISRGGVLYNEQFF. The CDR3 DNA reads TGTGCCATCTCCCGGGGCGGGGTGCTCTACAATGAGCAGTTCTTC.

The chain joins TRBV5-1 to TRBJ2-5, with TRBD1 identical over 7 bases. Germline CDR1 and CDR2: SGHRS and YFSETQ. The ends lost 0 bases at V and 2 bases at J; junction bases unmatched: 10. The CDR3 is 17 residues long. CDR3 in amino acids: CASSLASLTGTQETQYF. CDR3 nucleotide sequence: TGCGCCAGCAGCTTGGCCTCACTGACAGGGACACAAGAGACCCAGTACTTC.

The chain combines TRBV7-9 with TRBJ2-2; weak D call: TRBD2 (5 bases). Germline V gene data show CDR1 as SEHNR and CDR2 as FQNEAQ (reference sequence). V was pared by 4 bases and J by 6 bases, with 36 bases between. The CDR3 loop spans 22 amino acids. In DNA, the CDR3 is TGTGCCAGCAGCTCACCCTCGATCAGGACGGAGCCTAGCTCAAGAAGGGCCGGGGAGCTGTTTTTT. Translation gives CASSSPSIRTEPSSRRAGELFF.

J is TRBJ1-1 and V is TRBV6-1, with D possibly being TRBD1 (5 bases). The germline gives CDR1 MNHNS, CDR2 SASEGT. The V end was cut by 5 bases, the J end by 0 bases, with 16 bases between. The CDR3 runs 16 residues. CDR3 bases: TGTGCCAGCAGTACACCAGGAGGGGCCATGAACACTGAAGCTTTCTTT. Translated: CASSTPGGAMNTEAFF.

The chain combines TRBV7-2 with TRBJ2-4; D might be TRBD2 (5 bases). This CDR3 spans 14 amino acids. V shed 1 base and J shed 5 bases, with 9 bases lying between them. The germline CDR1 and CDR2 sequences are SGHTA and FQGNSA. The CDR3 spells CASSLGQRQNIQYF. CDR3 DNA sequence: TGTGCCAGCAGCTTAGGGCAGCGGCAAAACATTCAGTACTTC.

The V call is TRBV7-9, the J call TRBJ2-1; D is tentatively TRBD1 or TRBD2 (5 bases each). Germline V gives CDR1 SEHNR, CDR2 FQNEAQ (reference sequence). The CDR3 is made up of 17 amino acids. Trimming took off 4 bases at V and 3 bases at J, with 19 bases between the two ends. The CDR3 DNA reads as TGTGCCAGCAGCTCCAGACTCGGGGCGGCCTTCTACAATGAGCAGTTCTTC. It yields the protein CASSSRLGAAFYNEQFF.

This CDR3 reads CASSPQVAKNIQYF. DNA for the CDR3: TGTGCCAGCAGCCCACAGGTAGCCAAAAACATTCAGTACTTC. The gene calls are TRBV3-1 and TRBJ2-4; D might be TRBD1 (5 bases). V was pared by 4 bases and J by 0 bases, with 7 bases between. Germline V lookup: CDR1 LGHDT, CDR2 YNNKEL (reference sequence). The CDR3 has 14 amino acids.

This clonotype showed up just a few times. CDR3 region: CSASPQQGAGYGYTF. For the CDR3, the DNA is TGCAGTGCTAGTCCTCAACAGGGGGCTGGCTATGGCTACACCTTC. The chain combines TRBV20-1 with TRBJ1-2; the match to TRBD1 covers 9 bases. The CDR3 consists of 15 residues. With 3 bases clipped from V and 4 bases from J, the junction kept 9 bases outside the gene matches. Germline loops: CDR1 DFQATT, CDR2 SNEGSKA (reference sequence).

This clonotype was detected only a few times. The genes are TRBV29-1 and TRBJ2-2, with no clear D. Trimming pared 5 bases from V and 10 bases from J, leaving 8 bases between. This CDR3 is built from 10 residues. The germline CDR1 and CDR2 sequences are SQVTM and ANQGSEA. CDR3 bases: TGCAGCGTTAAGGATGTGGAGCTGTTTTTT. This sequence encodes CSVKDVELFF.

This rearrangement joins TRBV2 to TRBJ2-3; TRBD1 is a possible D gene (6 bases). CDR1 and CDR2 (germline): SNHLY, FYNNEI. The CDR3 totals 13 residues. Trimming took 7 bases from V and 6 from J, leaving 14 bases between them. CDR3 DNA: TGTGCCAGCAACCGACAGGAGCCGGATACGCAGTATTTT. This codes for CASNRQEPDTQYF.